This T cell receptor (beta chain) was recovered during a study of regulatory T cells in long-lasting Graves disease (dated by TCRdb to about 2021). The study in broad terms: Persistent Graves' disease meant more than 5 years of antithyroid drug treatment with TSH receptor autoantibodies that stayed positive. Persistent Graves' disease patients in the clinical cohort had taken antithyroid drugs for about 10.3 years on average. The study took place in China and was registered as a clinical trial. A total of about 33 samples underwent TCR sequencing, from roughly 13 patients with persistent Graves' disease and 20 or so patients with newly diagnosed Graves' disease. Peripheral blood TCR sequencing and RNA sequencing compared persistent Graves' disease patients with newly diagnosed Graves' disease patients. Results the study describes overall, beyond this receptor: Because the primary lesion, thyroid tissue, could not be accessed, the study looked at peripheral blood alone. Persistent Graves' disease patients showed lower TCR Shannon entropy and fewer highly expanded clones than newly diagnosed patients, suggesting clonal expansion. Preferential use of TRBV28, TRBJ1-2 and TRBJ2-5 was observed in persistent disease, whereas TRBV20-1 and TRBJ2-1 were favored in newly diagnosed disease. A larger number of public clonotypes was shared among persistent patients (over 2,500) than among newly diagnosed patients (roughly 1,000). The authors noted that the small sample size was a limitation that may lower accuracy. Sequencing and analysis were limited to the TCR beta chain.

The time point label, as the study defines it: persistent/refractory GD, antithyroid drugs over 5 years with positive TRAb. RNA was extracted from PBMCs in TRIzol for both TCR sequencing and RNA sequencing. The diagnosis of Graves' disease followed American Thyroid Association guidelines. Patients for the study were recruited at an endocrinology department in Xi'an, China. From each patient, about 8.9 milliliters of peripheral blood was collected into an EDTA anticoagulant tube. Ficoll Paque Plus density gradient separation was used to isolate PBMCs, and no further T cell sorting was done. An Agilent 2100 Bioanalyzer and agarose gel were used to assess RNA quality, and a NanoDrop 2000 was used to measure RNA concentration. Taken from cysteine to phenylalanine, the CDR3 has 12 residues. Of the read, only the CDR3 DNA is kept; its 36 bases are in frame from base 1. The junction shows trimming of 3 bases on V and 3 bases on J, plus 9 bases between the germline ends. In the germline V gene (reference sequence), CDR1 corresponds to DFQATT and CDR2 to SNEGSKA.

This clonotype was observed a handful of times. Its antigen is not yet known. Base-call qualities are not available, and no considerably larger clone is one nucleotide away. The method behind the library was multiplex PCR. The sequencer was an Illumina HiSeq 4000. CDR3 regions were amplified by Arm-PCR with iRepertoire HTBI primers to construct TCR beta libraries. Gel purification was performed on PCR products prior to sequencing. The original pipeline was this. A total of fewer than 80 TRBV and some 13 TRBJ segments were identified across samples and were used for gene usage analysis of CDR3 amino acid clonotypes. Filtered high-quality paired reads were merged into contigs using COPE and FqMerger. Contigs were aligned with BLAST to IMGT TRBV, TRBD and TRBJ reference genes, and CDR3 was defined per IMGT. Highly expanded clones were defined as clonotypes with a frequency above 0.1%. Shannon entropy was used to measure repertoire diversity, and the Gini coefficient was used to measure V-J evenness. A clonotype was considered public if more than one individual shared it. TCRdb cleaned the public reads at Q25 with fastp, built clones with MiXCR and kept in-frame beta chains. Rows with a matching CDR3 protein are joined into one entry that keeps the most common DNA and genes. TCRdb, not the authors, supplied the V and J calls. The sample yields about 660,000 distinct CDR3 sequences; about 30% were counted once. The ten biggest clones cover around 40% of the sample.

The receptor was derived from a female donor with Graves disease. The material was peripheral blood mononuclear cells (PBMCs), obtained when the disease was refractory, from a patient treated with antithyroid drugs. This chain joins TRBV20-1 to TRBJ2-7; the D call is possibly TRBD1 or TRBD2, each sharing 5 bases. The sequenced DNA: TGCAGTGCTAGTATGGGGGTCTACGAGCAGTACTTC. Its product reads: CSASMGVYEQYF.